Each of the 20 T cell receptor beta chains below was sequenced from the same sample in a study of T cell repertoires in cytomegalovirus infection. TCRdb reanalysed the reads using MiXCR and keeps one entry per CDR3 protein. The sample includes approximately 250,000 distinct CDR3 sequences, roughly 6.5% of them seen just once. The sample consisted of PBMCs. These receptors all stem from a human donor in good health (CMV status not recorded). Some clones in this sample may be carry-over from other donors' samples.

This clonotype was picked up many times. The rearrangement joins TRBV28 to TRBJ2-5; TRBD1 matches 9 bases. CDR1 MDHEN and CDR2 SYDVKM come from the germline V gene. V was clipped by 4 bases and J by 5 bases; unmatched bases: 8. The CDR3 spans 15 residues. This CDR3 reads CASSSRQGGEETQYF. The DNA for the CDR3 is TGTGCCAGCAGTTCTCGACAGGGGGGGGAGGAGACCCAGTACTTC.

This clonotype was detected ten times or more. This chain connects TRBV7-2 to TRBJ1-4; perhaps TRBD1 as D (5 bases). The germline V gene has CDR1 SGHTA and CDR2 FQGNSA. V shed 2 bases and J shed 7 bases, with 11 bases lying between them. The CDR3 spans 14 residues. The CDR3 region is CASSLRSGGEKLFF. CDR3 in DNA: TGTGCCAGCAGCTTAAGGTCGGGGGGTGAAAAACTGTTTTTT.

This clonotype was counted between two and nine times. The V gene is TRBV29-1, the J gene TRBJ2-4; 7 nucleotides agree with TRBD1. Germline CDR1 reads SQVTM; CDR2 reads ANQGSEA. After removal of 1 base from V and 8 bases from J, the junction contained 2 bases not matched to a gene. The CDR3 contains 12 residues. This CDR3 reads CSVEVQGDIQYF. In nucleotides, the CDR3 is TGCAGCGTTGAAGTGCAGGGGGACATTCAGTACTTC. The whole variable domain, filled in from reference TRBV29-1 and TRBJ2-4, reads SAVISQKPSRDICQRGTSLTIQCQVDSQVTMMFWYRQQPGQSLTLIATANQGSEATYESGFVIDKFPISRPNLTFSTLTVSNMSPEDSSIYLCSVEVQGDIQYFGAGTRLSVL.

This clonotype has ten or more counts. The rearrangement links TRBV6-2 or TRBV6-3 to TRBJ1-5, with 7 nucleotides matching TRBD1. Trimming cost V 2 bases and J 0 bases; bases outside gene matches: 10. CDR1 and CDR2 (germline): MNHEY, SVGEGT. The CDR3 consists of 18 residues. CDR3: CASSYAAGGDYSNQPQHF. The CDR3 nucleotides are TGTGCCAGCAGTTACGCGGCAGGGGGGGATTATAGCAATCAGCCCCAGCATTTT.

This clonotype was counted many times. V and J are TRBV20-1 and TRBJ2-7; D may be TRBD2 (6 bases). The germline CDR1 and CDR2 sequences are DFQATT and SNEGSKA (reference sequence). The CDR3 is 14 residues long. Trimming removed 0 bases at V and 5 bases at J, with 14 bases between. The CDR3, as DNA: TGCAGTGCTAGAGAAGGCCGCTCGGGGGACGAGCAGTACTTC. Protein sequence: CSAREGRSGDEQYF.

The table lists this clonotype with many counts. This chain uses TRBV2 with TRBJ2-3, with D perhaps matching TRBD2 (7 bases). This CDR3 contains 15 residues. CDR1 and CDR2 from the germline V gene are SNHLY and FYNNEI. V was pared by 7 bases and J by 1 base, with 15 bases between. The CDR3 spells CASNLGGAGTDTQYF. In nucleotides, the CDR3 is TGTGCCAGCAACCTAGGGGGGGCAGGCACAGATACGCAGTATTTT.

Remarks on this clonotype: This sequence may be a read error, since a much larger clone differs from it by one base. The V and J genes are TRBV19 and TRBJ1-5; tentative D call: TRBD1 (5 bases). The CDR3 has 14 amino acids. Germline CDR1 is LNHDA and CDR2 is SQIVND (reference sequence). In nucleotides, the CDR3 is TGTACCAGTAGTATCCAGGGCAGCAATCAGCCCCAGCATTTT. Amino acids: CTSSIQGSNQPQHF. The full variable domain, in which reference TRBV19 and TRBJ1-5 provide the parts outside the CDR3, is DGGITQSPKYLFRKEGQNVTLSCEQNLNHDAMYWYRQDPGQGLRLIYYSQIVNDFQKGDIAEGYSVSREKKESFPLTVTSAQKNPTAFYLCTSSIQGSNQPQHFGDGTRLSIL.

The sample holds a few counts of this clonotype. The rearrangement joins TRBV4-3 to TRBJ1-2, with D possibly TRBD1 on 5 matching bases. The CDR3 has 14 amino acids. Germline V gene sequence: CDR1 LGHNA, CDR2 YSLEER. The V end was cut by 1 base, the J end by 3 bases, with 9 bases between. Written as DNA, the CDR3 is TGCGCCAGCAGCCAAGTGGGGGGGTACTATGGCTACACCTTC. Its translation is CASSQVGGYYGYTF.

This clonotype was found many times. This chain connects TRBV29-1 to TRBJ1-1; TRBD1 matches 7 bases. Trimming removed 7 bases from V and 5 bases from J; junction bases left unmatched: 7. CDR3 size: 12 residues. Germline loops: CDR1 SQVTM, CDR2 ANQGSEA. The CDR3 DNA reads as TGCAGCGCTTTAACAGGGGAGACTGAAGCTTTCTTT. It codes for CSALTGETEAFF.

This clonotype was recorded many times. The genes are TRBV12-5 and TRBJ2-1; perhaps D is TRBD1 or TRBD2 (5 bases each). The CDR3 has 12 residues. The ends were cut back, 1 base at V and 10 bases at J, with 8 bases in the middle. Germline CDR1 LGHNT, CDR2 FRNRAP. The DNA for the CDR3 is TGTGCTAGTGGTTTGGGGGACGCAGAGCAGTTCTTC. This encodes CASGLGDAEQFF.

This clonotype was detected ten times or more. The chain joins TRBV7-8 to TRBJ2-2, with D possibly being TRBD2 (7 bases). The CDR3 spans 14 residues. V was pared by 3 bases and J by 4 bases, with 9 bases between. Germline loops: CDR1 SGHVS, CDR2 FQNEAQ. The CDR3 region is CASSLGGPTGELFF. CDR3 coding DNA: TGTGCCAGCAGCTTGGGGGGGCCCACCGGGGAGCTGTTTTTT.

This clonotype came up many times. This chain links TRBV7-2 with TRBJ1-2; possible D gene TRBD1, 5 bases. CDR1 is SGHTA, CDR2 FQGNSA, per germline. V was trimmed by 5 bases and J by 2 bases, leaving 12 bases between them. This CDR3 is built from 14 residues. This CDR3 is CASSPAGQNYGYTF. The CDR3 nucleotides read TGTGCCAGCAGCCCGGCTGGACAAAACTATGGCTACACCTTC.

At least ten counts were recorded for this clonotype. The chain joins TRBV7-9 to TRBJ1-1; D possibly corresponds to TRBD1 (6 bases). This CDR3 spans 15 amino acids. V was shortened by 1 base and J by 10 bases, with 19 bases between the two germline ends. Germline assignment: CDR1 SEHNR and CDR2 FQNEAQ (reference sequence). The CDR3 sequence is CASSLGGARGGAAFF. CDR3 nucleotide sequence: TGTGCCAGCAGCTTAGGGGGGGCGCGAGGAGGCGCAGCTTTCTTT.

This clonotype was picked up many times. This CDR3 reads CSAREGVDTQYF. The CDR3 region has the DNA TGCAGTGCTAGAGAGGGGGTAGATACGCAGTATTTT. The V call is TRBV20-1, the J call TRBJ2-3; D may correspond to TRBD1 or TRBD2 (5 bases each). The CDR3 sequence is 12 residues long. The V end lost 0 bases, the J end lost 5 bases, and 6 bases lay between the germline ends. From germline, CDR1 is DFQATT and CDR2 SNEGSKA (reference sequence).

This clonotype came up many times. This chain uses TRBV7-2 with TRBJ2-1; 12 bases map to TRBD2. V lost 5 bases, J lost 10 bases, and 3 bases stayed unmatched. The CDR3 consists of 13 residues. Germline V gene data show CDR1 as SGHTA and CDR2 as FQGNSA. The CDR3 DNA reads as TGTGCCAGCAGCGTGCTAGCGGGGGGGGAGCAGTTCTTC. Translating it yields CASSVLAGGEQFF.

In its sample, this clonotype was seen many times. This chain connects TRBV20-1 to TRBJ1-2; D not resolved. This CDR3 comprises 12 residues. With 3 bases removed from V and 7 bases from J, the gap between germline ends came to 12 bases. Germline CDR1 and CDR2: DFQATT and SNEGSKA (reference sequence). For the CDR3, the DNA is TGCAGTGCTAGGGCGGAGATAAGTGGCTACACCTTC. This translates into CSARAEISGYTF.

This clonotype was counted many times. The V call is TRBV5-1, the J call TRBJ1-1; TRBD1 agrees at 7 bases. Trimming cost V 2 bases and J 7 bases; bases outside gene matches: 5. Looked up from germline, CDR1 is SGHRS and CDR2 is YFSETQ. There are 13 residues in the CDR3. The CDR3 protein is CASSFRGDSEAFF. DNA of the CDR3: TGCGCCAGCAGCTTTAGAGGGGACAGTGAAGCTTTCTTT.

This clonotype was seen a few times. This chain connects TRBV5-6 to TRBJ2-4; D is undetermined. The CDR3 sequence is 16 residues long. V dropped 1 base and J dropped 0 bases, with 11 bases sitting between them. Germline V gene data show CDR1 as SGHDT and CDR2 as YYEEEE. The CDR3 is CASSLNVLLAKNIQYF. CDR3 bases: TGTGCCAGCAGCTTGAATGTCCTTCTAGCCAAAAACATTCAGTACTTC.

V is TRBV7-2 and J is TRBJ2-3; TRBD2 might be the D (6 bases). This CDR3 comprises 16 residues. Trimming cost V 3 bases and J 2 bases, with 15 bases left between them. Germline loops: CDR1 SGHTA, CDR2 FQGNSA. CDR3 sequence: CASSFAGFPPTDTQYF. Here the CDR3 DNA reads TGTGCCAGCAGCTTCGCGGGGTTTCCGCCCACAGATACGCAGTATTTT.

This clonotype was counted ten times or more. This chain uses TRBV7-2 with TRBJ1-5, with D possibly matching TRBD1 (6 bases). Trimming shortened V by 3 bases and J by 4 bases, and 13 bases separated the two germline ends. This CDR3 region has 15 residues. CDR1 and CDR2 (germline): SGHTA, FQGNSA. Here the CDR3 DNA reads TGTGCCAGCAGCTTGGTGAGGGGGGTTAATCAGCCCCAGCATTTT. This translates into CASSLVRGVNQPQHF.